Described below is a single T cell receptor (beta chain) sequence and its context. Its antigen remains unidentified. The V end was cut by 7 bases, the J end by 1 base, with 13 bases between. Germline loops: CDR1 LNHDA, CDR2 SQIVND (reference sequence). CDR3 length: 14 amino acids. This entry belongs to a study of cytomegalovirus exposure and HLA in healthy donors. Study results and caveats: According to a later analysis, donors in an Asian-associated ancestry cluster reportedly had fewer N-insertions than the roughly 640-donor mean.

The PCR employed 60 Vbeta primers together with 13 Jbeta primers. The assay was immunoSEQ multiplex PCR, and TCRdb's table has in-frame clones only and misses some. The data hold 100,000 to 130,000 clones, with approximately 84% observed a single time. The receptor was isolated from a man aged 25-45 years in good health and CMV-seronegative. This chain connects TRBV19 to TRBJ1-1; maybe TRBD1 (5 bases). The sample consisted of PBMCs. The chain's CDR3 is CASNHGQGNTEAFF. The CDR3 coding sequence is TGTGCCAGTAACCACGGCCAGGGGAACACTGAAGCTTTCTTT.